These 26 T cell receptor beta chains share one sample of origin, sequenced in a study of graft-versus-host responses after intestinal transplantation. Data came from immunoSEQ multiplex PCR; TCRdb stores just in-frame clones and leaves some out. The sample has tens of thousands of clones, roughly four fifths seen once. The source was PBMCs, collected roughly 34 months after transplant. The source is a human patient who received an intestinal transplant, so some T cells may come from the graft donor.

This chain joins TRBV25-1 and TRBJ2-3; the D gene is possibly TRBD1 (5 bases). V lost 3 bases and J 6 bases, leaving 13 bases between the germline ends. The germline gives CDR1 MGHDK, CDR2 SYGVNS. CDR3 length: 14 residues. The CDR3 loop reads CASSDRQFSDTQYF. In DNA form, the CDR3 reads TGTGCCAGCAGTGATCGACAGTTCTCGGATACGCAGTATTTT.

The chain links TRBV20-1 to TRBJ1-2, with 7 bases lining up with TRBD1. The CDR3 consists of 11 residues. From germline, CDR1 is DFQATT and CDR2 SNEGSKA (reference sequence). CDR3 nucleotides: TGCAGCGACAGGGAACCCTCTGGCTACACCTTC. Amino acids: CSDREPSGYTF.

In regard to this clone: An end of the junction differs from the germline gene, which may be a read error. The chain employs TRBV9 and TRBJ2-2; the D gene is possibly TRBD2 (6 bases). The CDR3 has 12 residues. Per germline, CDR1 SGDLS and CDR2 YYNGEE. The CDR3 loop reads CATVGVWRGAVF. CDR3 nucleotide sequence: TGTGCCACAGTAGGTGTGTGGCGGGGAGCTGTTTTT.

V is TRBV13 and J is TRBJ2-3; TRBD1 aligns across 9 bases. Germline CDR1 reads PRHDT; CDR2 reads FYEKMQ (reference sequence). The CDR3 contains 17 residues. Losses at the gene ends were 5 bases for V and 0 bases for J; bases not matched to a gene: 9. CDR3 region: CASSHRHDRGSTDTQYF. The CDR3 DNA is TGTGCCAGCAGCCACCGCCACGACAGGGGGAGCACAGATACGCAGTATTTT.

The V call is TRBV13, the J call TRBJ2-3, with TRBD2 identical over 7 bases. Germline loops: CDR1 PRHDT, CDR2 FYEKMQ (reference sequence). The V and J ends lost 2 bases and 4 bases, in that order; junction bases with no gene match: 6. CDR3 length equals 15 residues. Written as DNA, the CDR3 is TGTGCCAGCAGCTTACAGACTAGCAGGGCAGATACGCAGTATTTT. Residues: CASSLQTSRADTQYF.

The chain combines TRBV28 with TRBJ1-1; 7 bases align to TRBD1. The CDR3 spans 14 residues. Germline V gives CDR1 MDHEN, CDR2 SYDVKM. The junction had 9 bases not matched to a gene; V was cut back by 5 bases and J by 6 bases. DNA of the CDR3: TGTGCCAGCAGTAGCCTCAGGGGGGGGGCTGAAGCTTTCTTT. Encoded protein: CASSSLRGGAEAFF.

This clone was detected only a few times. The chain couples TRBV6-6 to TRBJ1-2; D is perhaps TRBD1 (5 bases). With 5 bases removed from V and 2 bases from J, the gap between germline ends came to 18 bases. CDR1 is MNHNY, CDR2 SVGAGI, per germline (reference sequence). This CDR3 is 16 amino acids long. This CDR3 is CASSPGDGERNYGYTF. The CDR3, as DNA: TGTGCCAGCAGTCCGGGGGATGGTGAACGCAACTATGGCTACACCTTC.

The CDR3: CASSYSSIRSTDTQYF. The CDR3 DNA reads as TGTGCCAGCAGTTACTCGTCGATCAGAAGCACAGATACGCAGTATTTT. The chain links TRBV6-5 to TRBJ2-3, with D unclear. The CDR3 is 16 residues long. Germline V gene data show CDR1 as MNHEY and CDR2 as SVGAGI. Trimming took 0 bases from V and 0 from J, leaving 10 bases between them.

This chain links TRBV7-7 with TRBJ2-7; 13 bases line up with TRBD2. Per the germline V gene, CDR1 is SSHAT and CDR2 is FNYEAQ (reference sequence). This CDR3 comprises 16 residues. Here the CDR3 DNA reads TGTGCTAGCCCACTAGCGGGGGGGGCTCTATCCTACGAGCAGTACTTC. It yields the protein CASPLAGGALSYEQYF. Using reference TRBV7-7 and TRBJ2-7 for the parts outside the CDR3, the full variable domain is GAGVSQSPRYKVTKRGQDVTLRCDPISSHATLYWYQQALGQGPEFLTYFNYEAQPDKSGLPSDRFSAERPEGSISTLTIQRTEQRDSAMYRCASPLAGGALSYEQYFGPGTRLTVT.

This clone was observed a handful of times. V usage is TRBV10-2 and J usage is TRBJ1-1; D not certain. Trimming took 0 bases from V and 6 from J, leaving 8 bases between them. Germline V gives CDR1 WSHSY, CDR2 SAAADI. The CDR3 spans 13 residues. The CDR3 DNA reads as TGCGCCAGCAGTGAGTCCACCGGACCTGAAGCTTTCTTT. Translated: CASSESTGPEAFF.

The chain links TRBV6-1 to TRBJ1-2, with 8 bases aligning to TRBD1. There are 13 residues in the CDR3. The germline V gene encodes CDR1 MNHNS and CDR2 SASEGT. V lost 5 bases, J lost 7 bases, and 6 bases stayed unmatched. CDR3 sequence (DNA): TGTGCCAGCAGTCGGACAGGGTATACTGGCTACACCTTC. Encoded protein: CASSRTGYTGYTF.

The chain couples TRBV5-1 to TRBJ2-1, with TRBD2 identical over 7 bases. Germline CDR1 SGHRS, CDR2 YFSETQ. This CDR3 has 16 residues. V shed 0 bases and J 5 bases; nucleotides not matched to a gene: 8. The CDR3 is CASSLGTSVVHNEQFF. CDR3 nucleotides: TGCGCCAGCAGCTTGGGGACTAGTGTGGTCCACAATGAGCAGTTCTTC.

J is TRBJ2-7 and V is TRBV6-1; D perhaps matches TRBD1 (5 bases). V was pared by 5 bases and J by 3 bases, with 11 bases between. From germline, CDR1 is MNHNS and CDR2 SASEGT. The CDR3 is 13 residues long. CDR3 coding DNA: TGTGCCAGCAGTCAACAGGATTTCTACGAGCAGTACTTC. Protein product: CASSQQDFYEQYF.

The chain uses TRBV25-1 and TRBJ1-3, with D possibly being TRBD1 (5 bases). The CDR3 sequence is 17 residues long. With 2 bases removed from V and 1 base from J, the gap between germline ends came to 15 bases. Germline CDR1 MGHDK, CDR2 SYGVNS. CDR3 amino acids: CASSELVETASGNTIYF. CDR3 in DNA: TGTGCCAGCAGTGAACTAGTAGAGACAGCTTCTGGAAACACCATATATTTT. The whole variable domain, remainder taken from reference TRBV25-1 and TRBJ1-3, is EADIYQTPRYLVIGTGKKITLECSQTMGHDKMYWYQQDPGMELHLIHYSYGVNSTEKGDLSSESTVSRIRTEHFPLTLESARPSHTSQYLCASSELVETASGNTIYFGEGSWLTVV.

Only one count was recorded for this clone. The rearrangement uses TRBV5-6 and TRBJ2-1, with 7 bases matching TRBD2. V gave up 3 bases and J gave up 2 bases; unmatched junction bases: 8. The CDR3 consists of 16 residues. From germline, CDR1 is SGHDT and CDR2 YYEEEE. Here the CDR3 DNA reads TGTGCCAGCAGCTCGGTCTATGGACTAGCCTACAATGAGCAGTTCTTC. This sequence encodes CASSSVYGLAYNEQFF.

The rearrangement links TRBV11-2 to TRBJ2-7; TRBD1 agrees at 11 bases. V dropped 8 bases and J dropped 4; count of bases not matched to a gene: 4. Germline lookup yields CDR1 SGHAT and CDR2 FQNNGV. This CDR3 has 13 amino acids. The CDR3 DNA follows: TGTGCCAGCCCGGACAGGGGGCAGTACGAGCAGTACTTC. Translated, it gives CASPDRGQYEQYF.

The rearrangement joins TRBV6-5 to TRBJ2-5, with 11 bases lining up with TRBD2. The ends lost 4 bases at V and 2 bases at J; junction bases unmatched: 3. CDR3 size: 15 residues. The germline V gene encodes CDR1 MNHEY and CDR2 SVGAGI. The CDR3 region has the DNA TGTGCCAGCAGTTTAGCGGGAGGGAAGCAAGAGACCCAGTACTTC. This gives the protein CASSLAGGKQETQYF.

J is TRBJ1-4 and V is TRBV6-5, with D possibly matching TRBD1 (6 bases). V was cut by 8 bases and J by 7 bases, with 20 bases left in between. This CDR3 comprises 15 residues. Germline assignment: CDR1 MNHEY and CDR2 SVGAGI. CDR3 amino acids: CASGEIQGSGEKLFF. Here the CDR3 DNA reads TGTGCCAGCGGGGAAATACAGGGTAGCGGTGAAAAACTGTTTTTT.

This clone has just one count. This sequence joins TRBV4-3 and TRBJ1-6, with 8 bases lining up with TRBD1. The CDR3 extends over 15 amino acids. CDR1 and CDR2 (germline): LGHNA, YSLEER. Trimming cost V 2 bases and J 9 bases; bases outside gene matches: 6. The CDR3: CASSQLRTGSSPLHF. In nucleotides, the CDR3 is TGCGCCAGCAGCCAACTCAGGACAGGGAGTTCACCCCTCCACTTT.

The chain combines TRBV2 with TRBJ2-2, with 7 bases fitting TRBD2. The CDR3 loop spans 15 amino acids. V was clipped by 8 bases and J by 4 bases; unmatched bases: 10. The germline V gene has CDR1 SNHLY and CDR2 FYNNEI. For the CDR3, the DNA is TGTGCCAGCTTAGGAGGGGTAGCGGGCACCGGGGAGCTGTTTTTT. Translation gives CASLGGVAGTGELFF.

This sequence joins TRBV12-5 and TRBJ2-7, with 8 bases identical to TRBD2. Germline CDR1 LGHNT, CDR2 FRNRAP. The length of the CDR3 is 11 residues. J lost 7 bases, V lost 10 bases, and 6 bases had no gene match. In DNA, the CDR3 is TGTGCTACCGGGACTAGTCAAGAGCAGTACTTC. It codes for CATGTSQEQYF.

This clone was seen just once. The CDR3 spells CASSGLAGGPYNEQFF. For the CDR3, the DNA is TGTGCCAGCAGCGGACTAGCGGGGGGGCCCTACAATGAGCAGTTCTTC. This chain connects TRBV9 to TRBJ2-1, with TRBD2 identical over 14 bases. CDR3 length: 16 residues. Trimming removed 3 bases from V and 2 bases from J; junction bases left unmatched: 1. Germline V CDR1 and CDR2: SGDLS, YYNGEE.

The chain joins TRBV7-6 to TRBJ2-3, with D perhaps TRBD2 (6 bases). The CDR3 is 15 residues long. Trimming cost V 8 bases and J 5 bases, with 20 bases left between them. Germline V gene sequence: CDR1 SGHVS, CDR2 FNYEAQ. The CDR3 here is CASSLKRALGDTQYF. CDR3 bases: TGTGCCAGCTCTCTAAAGCGGGCATTGGGAGATACGCAGTATTTT.

The chain combines TRBV7-9 with TRBJ2-3; D gene uncertain. This CDR3 contains 14 residues. V was trimmed by 5 bases and J by 0 bases, leaving 9 bases between them. CDR1 is SEHNR, CDR2 FQNEAQ, per germline (reference sequence). The CDR3 loop reads CASSTVGSTDTQYF. The DNA for the CDR3 is TGTGCCAGCAGCACGGTCGGTAGCACAGATACGCAGTATTTT.

The chain combines TRBV2 with TRBJ2-5; D ambiguous. Germline-derived CDR1 and CDR2 are SNHLY and FYNNEI. This CDR3 is 11 amino acids long. V was shortened by 7 bases and J by 1 base, with 4 bases between the two germline ends. This chain's CDR3 is CASTSQETQYF. The CDR3 nucleotides are TGTGCCAGCACAAGCCAAGAGACCCAGTACTTC.

This chain uses TRBV15 with TRBJ2-3; 9 nucleotides align to TRBD2. V gave up 1 base and J gave up 4 bases; unmatched junction bases: 6. The CDR3 consists of 16 residues. Germline V gene sequence: CDR1 LNHNV, CDR2 YYDKDF (reference sequence). The CDR3 sequence is CATSRVGLAGPDTQYF. Here the CDR3 DNA reads TGTGCCACCAGCAGAGTAGGGCTAGCGGGGCCAGATACGCAGTATTTT.